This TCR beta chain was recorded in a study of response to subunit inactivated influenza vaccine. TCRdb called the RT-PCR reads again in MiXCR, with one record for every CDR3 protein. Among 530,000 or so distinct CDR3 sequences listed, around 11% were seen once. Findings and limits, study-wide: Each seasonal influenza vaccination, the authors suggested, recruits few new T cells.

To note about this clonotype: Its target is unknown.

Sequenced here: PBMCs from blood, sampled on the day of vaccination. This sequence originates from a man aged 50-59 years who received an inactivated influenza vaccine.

CDR3 in DNA: TGTGCGAGCTACCCCGGGGGTGATACGCAGTATTTT. As protein: CASYPGGDTQYF. The gene calls are TRBV28 and TRBJ2-3; the D gene is possibly TRBD2 (6 bases). Germline CDR1 is MDHEN and CDR2 is SYDVKM. The CDR3 contains 12 residues.